These 11 T cell receptor beta chains originate from one sample sequenced in a study of blood T cell repertoires in COVID-19. The data were produced by immunoSEQ multiplex PCR, yet TCRdb's version contains in-frame clones alone and is incomplete. In the table there are about 170,000 clones, about 86% of which are singletons. The specimen was PBMCs or T cells enriched from blood (not recorded which). Receptor source: a woman aged 50 to 65 in a cohort exposed to, infected with or recovered from COVID-19 (not recorded which).

J is TRBJ1-5 and V is TRBV19, with D possibly matching TRBD1 (5 bases). The germline V gene encodes CDR1 LNHDA and CDR2 SQIVND (reference sequence). The CDR3 spans 12 residues. Trimming left V 6 bases short and J 5 bases short, with 8 bases between. In nucleotides, the CDR3 is TGTGCCAGTAGGCAGGGTTATCAGCCCCAGCATTTT. Translated: CASRQGYQPQHF.

CDR3 protein: CASSLFGARGLFSGYTF. In DNA, the CDR3 is TGTGCCAGCAGCTTGTTCGGGGCCAGGGGGCTATTTAGTGGCTACACCTTC. The chain recombines TRBV7-2 with TRBJ1-2, with TRBD1 matching over 8 bases. This CDR3 region has 17 residues. Germline V lookup: CDR1 SGHTA, CDR2 FQGNSA. V lost 3 bases to trimming and J lost 7 bases; unmatched junction nucleotides: 16.

This clone was detected only once. V gene TRBV7-8 combines with J gene TRBJ2-3; D may be TRBD1 (6 bases). CDR3 size: 15 residues. Trimming took off 1 base at V and 0 bases at J, with 8 bases between the two ends. CDR1 and CDR2 (germline): SGHVS, FQNEAQ. The CDR3 DNA is TGTGCCAGCAGCTTAGATACAGGGAGCACAGATACGCAGTATTTT. This sequence encodes CASSLDTGSTDTQYF.

The V and J genes are TRBV3-1 (or the pseudogene TRBV3-2) and TRBJ2-7, with TRBD2 matching 10 bases. Trimming at V came to 3 bases and at J to 6 bases, leaving 11 bases not matched to a gene. The CDR3 consists of 16 residues. The germline CDR1 and CDR2 sequences are LGHDT and YNNKEL (reference sequence). CDR3 bases: TGTGCCAGCAGCCAGTATCTTAAGACTAGCGGGCTCGAGCAGTACTTC. Protein sequence: CASSQYLKTSGLEQYF.

In DNA form, the CDR3 reads TGTGCCAGCTCATCAGGGGGCGCGGGATACAATGAGCAGTTCTTC. Encoded protein: CASSSGGAGYNEQFF. The genes are TRBV18 and TRBJ2-1; 8 bases line up with TRBD1. CDR1 and CDR2 (germline): KGHSH, LQKENI. The V and J ends lost 5 bases and 4 bases, in that order; junction bases with no gene match: 7. The CDR3 totals 15 residues.

The chain links TRBV6-1 to TRBJ2-7, with D possibly being TRBD1 (7 bases). CDR1 is MNHNS, CDR2 SASEGT, per germline. This CDR3 has 19 residues. Deletions cut 4 bases from V and 0 bases from J, with 25 bases between. CDR3 bases: TGTGCCAGCAGTGGTTTCAGGGGGGCAAGTCGGAATGCCTCCTACGAGCAGTACTTC. This gives the protein CASSGFRGASRNASYEQYF.

The CDR3: CASSSETPETQYF. DNA of the CDR3: TGTGCCAGCAGCTCAGAGACACCCGAGACCCAGTACTTC. The gene calls are TRBV7-8 and TRBJ2-5, with D hard to call. V lost 4 bases and J 5 bases, leaving 11 bases between the germline ends. The germline V gene has CDR1 SGHVS and CDR2 FQNEAQ. There are 13 residues in the CDR3.

The chain has TRBV7-9 and TRBJ2-3, with TRBD2 matching over 7 bases. The CDR3 sequence is 14 residues long. Germline V CDR1 and CDR2: SEHNR, FQNEAQ (reference sequence). The V gene end was trimmed by 4 bases and the J gene end by 2 bases; junction bases not matched to a gene: 3. The CDR3 loop is CASSSTSVTDTQYF. DNA for the CDR3: TGTGCCAGCAGCTCTACTAGCGTCACAGATACGCAGTATTTT.

CDR3 DNA: TGTGCCAGCTCATCGTCAGCGGGGATAACAGATACGCAGTATTTT. It yields the protein CASSSSAGITDTQYF. The V and J genes are TRBV18 and TRBJ2-3; 7 bases are a match to TRBD2. V lost 5 bases to trimming and J lost 3 bases; unmatched junction nucleotides: 8. This CDR3 is 15 amino acids long. Germline V CDR1 and CDR2: KGHSH, LQKENI.

This chain joins TRBV4-1 and TRBJ2-5; 11 bases are a match to TRBD2. The CDR3 loop spans 19 amino acids. J was trimmed by 3 bases and V by 0 bases; bases with no gene match: 12. The germline V gene has CDR1 MGHRA and CDR2 YSYEKL. The CDR3 DNA reads TGCGCCAGCAGCCAAGAGGGAGTAGCGGGAGGGCCGAGAGAAGAGACCCAGTACTTC. Translation gives CASSQEGVAGGPREETQYF.

This sequence joins TRBV19 and TRBJ2-2; 11 positions agree with TRBD2. The V segment lost 7 bases and the J segment 3 bases; nucleotides outside the gene matches: 7. Per germline, CDR1 LNHDA and CDR2 SQIVND (reference sequence). CDR3 length: 16 amino acids. The CDR3 bases are TGTGCCAGTACTACCCCGGGACTAGCGGACACCGGGGAGCTGTTTTTT. Amino acids: CASTTPGLADTGELFF.